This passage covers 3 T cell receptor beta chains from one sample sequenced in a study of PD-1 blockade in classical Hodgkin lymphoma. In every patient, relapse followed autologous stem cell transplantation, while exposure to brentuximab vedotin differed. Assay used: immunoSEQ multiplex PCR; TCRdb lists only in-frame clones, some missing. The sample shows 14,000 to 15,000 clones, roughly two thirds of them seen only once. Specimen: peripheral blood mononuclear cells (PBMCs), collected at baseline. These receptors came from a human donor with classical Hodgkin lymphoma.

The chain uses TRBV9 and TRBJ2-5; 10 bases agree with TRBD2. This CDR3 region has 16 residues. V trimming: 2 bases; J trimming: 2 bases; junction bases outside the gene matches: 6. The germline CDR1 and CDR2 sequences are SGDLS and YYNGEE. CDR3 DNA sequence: TGTGCCAGCAGCGTGAGTGGGACTAGCGCTCAAGAGACCCAGTACTTC. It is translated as CASSVSGTSAQETQYF.

The CDR3 coding sequence is TGTGCCAGCGGCGGTAGCGGGTTTATCACAGATACGCAGTATTTT. The encoded protein is CASGGSGFITDTQYF. V is TRBV7-2 and J is TRBJ2-3, with TRBD2 identical over 7 bases. The CDR3 totals 15 residues. After removal of 8 bases from V and 2 bases from J, the junction contained 10 bases not matched to a gene. CDR1 and CDR2 from the germline V gene are SGHTA and FQGNSA.

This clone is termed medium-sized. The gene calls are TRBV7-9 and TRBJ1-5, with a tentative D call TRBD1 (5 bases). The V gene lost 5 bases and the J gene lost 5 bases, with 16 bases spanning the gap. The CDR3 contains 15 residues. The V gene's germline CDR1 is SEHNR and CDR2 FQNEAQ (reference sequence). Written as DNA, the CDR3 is TGTGCCAGCAGCCCCACAGTCGCGGGGGATCAGCCCCAGCATTTT. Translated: CASSPTVAGDQPQHF.